These T cell receptor beta chains were read from a single sample in a study of blood T cells in healthy people across ages. TCRdb re-analysed the 5' RACE reads in MiXCR, keeping a single row per CDR3 protein. The sample carries about a million distinct CDR3 sequences, about 48% recorded once. Sample: blood. These receptors all come from a man younger than 40 in good health. The CDR3 runs from the conserved cysteine through the conserved F or W. Fields, in order: V gene, J gene, CDR3 protein.

v_gene: TRBV10-3; j_gene: TRBJ2-7; CDR3aa: CAIRPLGIVYEQYF
v_gene: TRBV7-9; j_gene: TRBJ2-7; CDR3aa: CASSFKDSSYEQYF
v_gene: TRBV7-2; j_gene: TRBJ2-5; CDR3aa: CASSLVVGGGRQETQYF
v_gene: TRBV29-1; j_gene: TRBJ1-1; CDR3aa: CSAGQQGNTEAFF
v_gene: TRBV6-1; j_gene: TRBJ1-3; CDR3aa: CASLFRDRAVRNTIYF
v_gene: TRBV5-1; j_gene: TRBJ2-3; CDR3aa: CASRRNPGLAGGPSKDTQYF
v_gene: TRBV7-9; j_gene: TRBJ2-1; CDR3aa: CASSARLAWVDNEQFF
v_gene: TRBV20-1; j_gene: TRBJ2-1; CDR3aa: CSANPGQGVGEQFF
v_gene: TRBV29-1; j_gene: TRBJ2-4; CDR3aa: CSVVPLSFAKNVQYF
v_gene: TRBV6-2/TRBV6-3; j_gene: TRBJ2-7; CDR3aa: CASSYGLLEQYF
v_gene: TRBV10-3; j_gene: TRBJ2-7; CDR3aa: CAISDGGGGVYEQYF
v_gene: TRBV6-5; j_gene: TRBJ2-1; CDR3aa: CASSSPTNYGNEQFF
v_gene: TRBV2; j_gene: TRBJ1-5; CDR3aa: CASSLLVASNQPQHF
v_gene: TRBV12-3/TRBV12-4; j_gene: TRBJ1-2; CDR3aa: CASSWTETNYGYTF
v_gene: TRBV5-1; j_gene: TRBJ2-7; CDR3aa: CASSPTGLYYEQYF
v_gene: TRBV4-1; j_gene: -; CDR3aa: CASSRSRGEFYEQYF
v_gene: TRBV6-6; j_gene: TRBJ1-2; CDR3aa: CASSPLGGRNYGYTF
v_gene: TRBV4-2; j_gene: TRBJ2-1; CDR3aa: CASSQVLAGGGGNEQFF
v_gene: TRBV20-1; j_gene: TRBJ1-5; CDR3aa: CSARIPDLRGQPQHF
v_gene: TRBV28; j_gene: TRBJ2-5; CDR3aa: CASSLLKETQYF
v_gene: TRBV27; j_gene: TRBJ1-2; CDR3aa: CASRVTGEVGYTF
v_gene: TRBV28; j_gene: TRBJ2-3; CDR3aa: CASSPGGAATDTQYF
v_gene: TRBV10-3; j_gene: TRBJ2-1; CDR3aa: CAISQISQGYNEQFF
v_gene: TRBV6-6; j_gene: -; CDR3aa: CAGSYSGTVDIQYF
v_gene: TRBV7-9; j_gene: TRBJ1-1; CDR3aa: CASSPAFF
v_gene: TRBV29-1; j_gene: TRBJ1-1; CDR3aa: CSVEDKRRTGGTEAFF
v_gene: TRBV4-1; j_gene: TRBJ2-4; CDR3aa: CASSRAGGPEILAKNIQYF
v_gene: TRBV20-1; j_gene: TRBJ2-1; CDR3aa: CSARRLAGEQFF
v_gene: TRBV28; j_gene: TRBJ2-5; CDR3aa: CASSLLLAGEEETQYF